The 4 T cell receptor beta chains below come from one sample, sequenced in a study of tumor-infiltrating lymphocytes in primary liver carcinoma. From around 500 ng of total RNA, TCR beta-specific cDNA was reverse-transcribed using a constant-region primer. Slightly modified ARM-PCR with three nested multiplex PCR rounds yielded TCR beta libraries. The opening two PCR rounds, about 10 cycles each, paired TRBV1-TRBV30 forward primers with a C-beta reverse primer. TCRdb independently ran MiXCR on the multiplex PCR reads; one entry per CDR3 protein. The sample yields 50,000 or so distinct CDR3 sequences, about 80% seen once. From roughly 21-30 mg of unsorted bulk tissue, DNA and RNA were co-extracted together. The sample comprised liver tumor tissue from sampling region 5. Noted subset: tumor region T5, tumor centre. The receptor set was obtained from a man in his forties or fifties with primary liver carcinoma and hepatitis B virus infection.

About this clonotype: The CDR3 end shows no conserved phenylalanine or tryptophan, and so a read error is likely. It is unclear where the CDR3 begins or ends on the DNA, so no DNA is shown, and the CDR3 is as TCRdb lists it. The chain links TRBV29-1 to TRBJ2-3; the table's D call, TRBD2, was not checked against the DNA. The CDR3 numbers 14 amino acids, ends counted. Germline loops: CDR1 SQVTM, CDR2 ANQGSEA. The CDR3 region is CSVEAVGAGDTRYL.

In its sample, this clonotype was seen a few times. The chain links TRBV12-3 or TRBV12-4 to TRBJ2-5, with D perhaps matching TRBD1 or TRBD2 (5 bases each). The CDR3 loop spans 13 amino acids. The ends were cut back, 0 bases at V and 12 bases at J, with 14 bases in the middle. CDR3 DNA sequence: TGTGCCAGCAGTTTAGCGGGGGTAGAGACGAAGTACTTC. This codes for CASSLAGVETKYF.

This clonotype was counted once. The junction and the germline gene differ at one end; a read error may be behind it. The CDR3 reads CASSLDRDGRFYDEQFF. DNA for the CDR3: TGTGCCAGCAGTTTAGATAGGGACGGGAGGTTCTACGATGAGCAGTTCTTC. This chain connects TRBV11-2 to TRBJ2-1; 7 bases map to TRBD2. Germline assignment: CDR1 SGHAT and CDR2 FQNNGV. The CDR3 runs 17 residues.

Comment on this clonotype: As the CDR3 is not closed by the conserved phenylalanine or tryptophan, this likely results from a read error. No DNA is shown, since the ends of the CDR3 on it are uncertain; the CDR3 is the one TCRdb lists. The genes are TRBV6-1 and TRBJ1-5. Germline V CDR1 and CDR2: MNHNS, SASEGT. The CDR3 length is 14 residues, termini included. CDR3 in amino acids: CASSEGRGGQPHHL.